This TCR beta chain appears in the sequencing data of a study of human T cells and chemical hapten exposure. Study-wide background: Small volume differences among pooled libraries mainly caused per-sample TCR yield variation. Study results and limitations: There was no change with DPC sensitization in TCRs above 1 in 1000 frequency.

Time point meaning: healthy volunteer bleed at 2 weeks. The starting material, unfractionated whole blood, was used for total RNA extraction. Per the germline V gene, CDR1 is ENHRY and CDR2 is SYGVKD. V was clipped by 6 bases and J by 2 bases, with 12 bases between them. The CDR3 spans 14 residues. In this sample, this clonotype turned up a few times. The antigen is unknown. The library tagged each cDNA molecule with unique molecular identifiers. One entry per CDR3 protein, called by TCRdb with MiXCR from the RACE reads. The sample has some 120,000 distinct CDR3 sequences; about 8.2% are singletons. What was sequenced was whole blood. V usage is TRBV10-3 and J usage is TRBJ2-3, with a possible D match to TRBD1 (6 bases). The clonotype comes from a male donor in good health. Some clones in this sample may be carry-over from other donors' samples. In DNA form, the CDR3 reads TGTGCCATCAGAACGACAGGCGCCACAGATACGCAGTATTTT. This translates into CAIRTTGATDTQYF.